The 20 T cell receptor beta chains below were found in one sample sequenced in a study of blood T cell repertoires in COVID-19. The method was immunoSEQ multiplex PCR; TCRdb's version includes in-frame clones alone and lacks a portion of them. The table has about 200,000 clones, about 87% seen once. The source material was peripheral blood. The receptor set was obtained from a man between 60 and 75 years old who had recovered from COVID-19.

This clone was observed many times. This chain joins TRBV19 and TRBJ1-1; D gene unclear. This CDR3 comprises 15 residues. Trimming removed 6 bases at V and 1 base at J, with 15 bases between. The V gene's germline CDR1 is LNHDA and CDR2 SQIVND (reference sequence). The CDR3 DNA is TGTGCCAGTAGCCCTCAAGGTTCAGGGAACACTGAAGCTTTCTTT. Protein product: CASSPQGSGNTEAFF.

The V and J genes are TRBV4-2 and TRBJ2-4, with TRBD2 identical over 8 bases. The CDR3 is 17 residues long. With V trimmed by 0 bases and J by 2 bases, 6 bases remained unmatched. Germline V gene sequence: CDR1 LGHNA, CDR2 YNFKEQ. The CDR3 loop reads CASSQDTAGGTKNIQYF. In DNA form, the CDR3 reads TGTGCCAGCAGCCAAGATACGGCGGGGGGAACCAAAAACATTCAGTACTTC.

V gene TRBV19 combines with J gene TRBJ1-1; D uncertain. Trimming removed 3 bases at V and 0 bases at J, with 8 bases between. Germline CDR1 reads LNHDA; CDR2 reads SQIVND (reference sequence). The CDR3 has 14 residues. The CDR3 coding sequence is TGTGCCAGTAGTATGGGCAGACTGAACACTGAAGCTTTCTTT. Protein sequence: CASSMGRLNTEAFF. Based on the CDR3 plus reference TRBV19 and TRBJ1-1, the full variable domain is DGGITQSPKYLFRKEGQNVTLSCEQNLNHDAMYWYRQDPGQGLRLIYYSQIVNDFQKGDIAEGYSVSREKKESFPLTVTSAQKNPTAFYLCASSMGRLNTEAFFGQGTRLTVV.

This clone was counted once. This sequence joins TRBV28 and TRBJ2-5, with D perhaps TRBD2 (5 bases). Trimming removed 7 bases from V and 2 bases from J, with 14 bases in between. The CDR3 is 14 residues long. Germline CDR1 MDHEN, CDR2 SYDVKM. CDR3 region: CASTLAPPQETQYF. The DNA for the CDR3 is TGTGCCAGCACCCTAGCCCCTCCACAAGAGACCCAGTACTTC.

The chain recombines TRBV4-2 with TRBJ2-5; perhaps TRBD1 as D (5 bases). Between the trimmed V and J ends, which lost 4 bases and 5 bases, there was a span of 11 bases. The CDR3 loop spans 13 amino acids. The V gene's germline CDR1 is LGHNA and CDR2 YNFKEQ. DNA of the CDR3: TGTGCCAGCAGCCGACCAGGGTTGGAGACCCAGTACTTC. It encodes CASSRPGLETQYF.

This clone was counted a single time. The chain has TRBV19 and TRBJ2-3; D is possibly TRBD1 (6 bases). The CDR3 is made up of 16 amino acids. Germline CDR1 is LNHDA and CDR2 is SQIVND (reference sequence). Between the trimmed V and J ends, which lost 5 bases and 1 base, there was a span of 16 bases. CDR3 sequence (DNA): TGTGCCAGTAGTCCCCGGGCTAGACAGGGCACAGATACGCAGTATTTT. This encodes CASSPRARQGTDTQYF.

This rearrangement joins TRBV3-1 (or the pseudogene TRBV3-2) to TRBJ1-2; 8 bases are shared with TRBD1. From germline, CDR1 is LGHDT and CDR2 YNNKEL (reference sequence). J lost 3 bases, V lost 5 bases, and 5 bases had no gene match. CDR3 length: 14 residues. CDR3 sequence (DNA): TGTGCCAGCAGCTACAGGGGGGCATACTATGGCTACACCTTC. It specifies CASSYRGAYYGYTF.

The chain links TRBV29-1 to TRBJ1-2, with no clear D. The V end was cut by 6 bases, the J end by 4 bases, with 15 bases between. The germline gives CDR1 SQVTM, CDR2 ANQGSEA. The CDR3 has 13 residues. CDR3: CSVLNEEGYGYTF. For the CDR3, the DNA is TGCAGCGTGTTGAATGAGGAGGGCTATGGCTACACCTTC.

The V gene is TRBV7-9, the J gene TRBJ1-2, with D tentatively TRBD1 (6 bases). The CDR3 is 14 residues long. Germline values: CDR1 SEHNR, CDR2 FQNEAQ (reference sequence). V lost 5 bases, J lost 6 bases, and 16 bases lay in between. The CDR3 region is CASSRSGDLDGYTF. In DNA, the CDR3 is TGTGCCAGCAGCCGCTCAGGGGATTTGGATGGCTACACCTTC.

V and J are TRBV5-1 and TRBJ2-5, with D tentatively TRBD2 (6 bases). Germline lookup yields CDR1 SGHRS and CDR2 YFSETQ. V was pared by 7 bases and J by 6 bases, with 10 bases between. The CDR3 has 11 amino acids. CDR3 DNA sequence: TGCGCCAGCCGACTAGATCAGACCCAGTACTTC. It codes for CASRLDQTQYF.

The chain has TRBV5-1 and TRBJ2-2, with 7 bases fitting TRBD1. J was trimmed by 3 bases and V by 0 bases; bases with no gene match: 11. The CDR3 is 18 amino acids. Germline CDR1 and CDR2: SGHRS and YFSETQ. The DNA for the CDR3 is TGCGCCAGCAGCTTGGACCTGTCCCGGGACAGACACACCGGGGAGCTGTTTTTT. Its translation is CASSLDLSRDRHTGELFF. The full variable domain, with the rest looked up from reference TRBV5-1 and TRBJ2-2, is KAGVTQTPRYLIKTRGQQVTLSCSPISGHRSVSWYQQTPGQGLQFLFEYFSETQRNKGNFPGRFSGRQFSNSRSEMNVSTLELGDSALYLCASSLDLSRDRHTGELFFGEGSRLTVL.

V gene TRBV18 combines with J gene TRBJ2-7; D not certain. This CDR3 contains 12 residues. Germline V lookup: CDR1 KGHSH, CDR2 LQKENI. V lost 4 bases and J 6 bases, leaving 10 bases between the germline ends. The CDR3 DNA sequence: TGTGCCAGCTCACAGCCAGGCTCCGAGCAGTACTTC. It yields the protein CASSQPGSEQYF.

The chain has TRBV21-1 and TRBJ2-7; the table's D call of TRBD2 was not tested on the DNA. TRBV21-1 counts as a pseudogene. This CDR3 contains 13 residues. CDR3 nucleotide sequence: TGTGCCAGCAGCAAGGACCGGAGGCAGGAGCAGTACTTC. As protein: CASSKDRRQEQYF.

J is TRBJ2-2 and V is TRBV27; D possibly corresponds to TRBD1 (6 bases). Germline-derived CDR1 and CDR2 are MNHEY and SMNVEV (reference sequence). CDR3 length: 15 amino acids. Trimming left V 10 bases short and J 4 bases short, with 19 bases between. CDR3 amino acids: CATALGALGTGELFF. CDR3 in DNA: TGTGCCACAGCTTTGGGGGCGCTGGGCACCGGGGAGCTGTTTTTT.

This chain uses TRBV19 with TRBJ1-6; D unresolved. The V gene lost 6 bases and the J gene lost 7 bases, with 16 bases spanning the gap. CDR1 is LNHDA and CDR2 is SQIVND in the germline V gene (reference sequence). CDR3 size: 15 residues. The CDR3 spells CASRRTAGGNSPLHF. CDR3 sequence (DNA): TGTGCCAGTAGAAGGACGGCAGGAGGAAATTCACCCCTCCACTTT.

This chain joins TRBV28 and TRBJ1-5, with D uncertain. The CDR3 is 15 residues long. V gave up 4 bases and J gave up 5 bases, with 15 bases separating them. CDR1 is MDHEN, CDR2 SYDVKM, per germline. CDR3 region: CASSSYSPDYQPQHF. The DNA of the CDR3 is TGTGCCAGCAGTTCTTACTCCCCCGACTATCAGCCCCAGCATTTT.

The chain links TRBV5-1 to TRBJ2-7; the match to TRBD1 covers 7 bases. This CDR3 has 14 amino acids. CDR1 and CDR2 (germline): SGHRS, YFSETQ. Trimming cost V 4 bases and J 3 bases; bases outside gene matches: 7. Here the CDR3 DNA reads TGCGCCAGCAGCGTCGGACAGGCCGTCTACGAGCAGTACTTC. Its translation: CASSVGQAVYEQYF.

The chain is built from TRBV7-8 and TRBJ1-3; 7 bases agree with TRBD1. Trimming at V came to 1 base and at J to 0 bases, leaving 3 bases not matched to a gene. The CDR3 contains 16 residues. The V gene's germline CDR1 is SGHVS and CDR2 FQNEAQ. The CDR3: CASSLVGGNSGNTIYF. In nucleotides, the CDR3 is TGTGCCAGCAGCTTAGTAGGGGGCAACTCTGGAAACACCATATATTTT.

The chain employs TRBV7-3 and TRBJ2-3, with TRBD1 matching over 7 bases. The CDR3 is made up of 16 amino acids. After removal of 3 bases from V and 2 bases from J, the junction contained 8 bases not matched to a gene. CDR1 and CDR2 from the germline V gene are SGHTA and FQGTGA. CDR3 DNA sequence: TGTGCCAGCAGCTTCGAGGGGGACAGTTACACAGATACGCAGTATTTT. The encoded protein is CASSFEGDSYTDTQYF.

The chain links TRBV5-6 to TRBJ1-1, with D unclear. Germline V gene sequence: CDR1 SGHDT, CDR2 YYEEEE. V was clipped by 0 bases and J by 3 bases, with 9 bases between them. CDR3 length: 14 amino acids. The CDR3 nucleotides are TGTGCCAGCAGCTTGGACGGTCTCCACACTGAAGCTTTCTTT. It encodes CASSLDGLHTEAFF. Based on the CDR3 plus reference TRBV5-6 and TRBJ1-1, the full variable domain is DAGVTQSPTHLIKTRGQQVTLRCSPKSGHDTVSWYQQALGQGPQFIFQYYEEEERQRGNFPDRFSGHQFPNYSSELNVNALLLGDSALYLCASSLDGLHTEAFFGQGTRLTVV.